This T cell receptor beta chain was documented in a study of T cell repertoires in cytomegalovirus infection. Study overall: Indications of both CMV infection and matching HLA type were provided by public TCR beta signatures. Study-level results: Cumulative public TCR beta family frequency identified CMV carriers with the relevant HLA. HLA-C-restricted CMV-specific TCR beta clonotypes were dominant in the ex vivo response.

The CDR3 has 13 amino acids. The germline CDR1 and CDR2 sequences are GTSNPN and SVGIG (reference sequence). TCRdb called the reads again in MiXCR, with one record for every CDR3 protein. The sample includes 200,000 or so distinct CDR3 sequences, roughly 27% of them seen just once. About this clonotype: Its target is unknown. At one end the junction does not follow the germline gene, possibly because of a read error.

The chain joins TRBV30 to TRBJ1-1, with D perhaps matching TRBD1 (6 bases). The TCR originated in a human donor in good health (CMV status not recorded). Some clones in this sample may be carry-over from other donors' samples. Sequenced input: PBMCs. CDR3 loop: CAWSVWGATEALF. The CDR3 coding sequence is TGTGCCTGGAGTGTATGGGGGGCGACTGAAGCTCTCTTT.